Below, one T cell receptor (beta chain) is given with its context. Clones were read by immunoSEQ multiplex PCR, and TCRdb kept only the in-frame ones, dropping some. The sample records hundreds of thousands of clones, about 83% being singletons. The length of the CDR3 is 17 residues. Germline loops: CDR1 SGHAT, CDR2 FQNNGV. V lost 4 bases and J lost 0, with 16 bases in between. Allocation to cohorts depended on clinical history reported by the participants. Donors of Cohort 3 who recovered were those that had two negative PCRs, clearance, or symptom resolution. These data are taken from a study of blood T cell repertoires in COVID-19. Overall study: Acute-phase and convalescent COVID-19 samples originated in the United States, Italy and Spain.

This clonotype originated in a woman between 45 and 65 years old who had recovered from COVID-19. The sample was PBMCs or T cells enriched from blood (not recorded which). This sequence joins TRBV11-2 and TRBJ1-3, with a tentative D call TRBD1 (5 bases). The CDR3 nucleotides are TGTGCCAGCAGCTCGCTGCGACAGCTCCACTCTGGAAACACCATATATTTT. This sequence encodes CASSSLRQLHSGNTIYF.